The 14 T cell receptor beta chains below were found in one sample sequenced in a study of T cells in localized non-small cell lung cancer. Clones were read by immunoSEQ multiplex PCR, and TCRdb kept only the in-frame ones, dropping some. This sample has 75,000 to 85,000 clones; 65% to 85% occur once, and the top ten carry approximately 9.7%. The sample was peripheral blood, taken before any cancer treatment. These receptors were obtained from a female donor at least 60 years old with stage I lung adenocarcinoma.

The rearrangement uses TRBV4-3 and TRBJ1-4, with D maybe TRBD1 (5 bases). The CDR3 totals 15 residues. Germline lookup yields CDR1 LGHNA and CDR2 YSLEER. V lost 1 base to trimming and J lost 2 bases, with 8 bases between them. For the CDR3, the DNA is TGCGCCAGCAGCCAAGGGGGCATTACTAATGAAAAACTGTTTTTT. It is translated as CASSQGGITNEKLFF.

The chain has TRBV30 and TRBJ1-2; D is unresolved. Trimming stripped 1 base from V and 5 bases from J, with 11 bases between. This CDR3 has 13 amino acids. The germline gives CDR1 GTSNPN, CDR2 SVGIG (reference sequence). Written as DNA, the CDR3 is TGTGCCTGGAGTGAGGGCAGAGAATATGGCTACACCTTC. It translates to CAWSEGREYGYTF.

V is TRBV10-3 and J is TRBJ1-3; 7 nucleotides agree with TRBD1. CDR1 ENHRY and CDR2 SYGVKD come from the germline V gene. Trimming at V came to 4 bases and at J to 0 bases, leaving 15 bases not matched to a gene. The CDR3 covers 19 residues. CDR3 sequence: CAISGSLVTGRSSGNTIYF. The DNA of the CDR3 is TGTGCCATCAGTGGTTCCCTTGTGACAGGGAGATCCTCTGGAAACACCATATATTTT.

The chain recombines TRBV6-5 with TRBJ1-2; no definite D call. The CDR3 is 15 amino acids. V lost 5 bases, J lost 0 bases, and 13 bases lay in between. Germline V gene lookup returns CDR1 MNHEY and CDR2 SVGAGI. CDR3 region: CASSPPSGANYGYTF. The DNA of the CDR3 is TGTGCCAGCAGTCCACCATCCGGAGCTAACTATGGCTACACCTTC.

The V call is TRBV2, the J call TRBJ2-4, with D tentatively TRBD1 (6 bases). Trimming took off 6 bases at V and 5 bases at J, with 20 bases between the two ends. This CDR3 region has 16 residues. Looked up from germline, CDR1 is SNHLY and CDR2 is FYNNEI. CDR3 nucleotide sequence: TGTGCCAGCAGCCGTCCTTCTGGACAGAGAGAAAACATTCAGTACTTC. Translated: CASSRPSGQRENIQYF.

This clone was seen at least ten times. The gene calls are TRBV5-1 and TRBJ2-3; 8 nucleotides line up with TRBD2. The germline gives CDR1 SGHRS, CDR2 YFSETQ. V was pared by 4 bases and J by 4 bases, with 8 bases of the junction left unmatched. The CDR3 loop spans 15 amino acids. The DNA of the CDR3 is TGCGCCAGCAGCGTAGGTACGGGAGGGGCAGATACGCAGTATTTT. Its protein is CASSVGTGGADTQYF. Full variable domain (rest looked up from reference TRBV5-1 and TRBJ2-3): KAGVTQTPRYLIKTRGQQVTLSCSPISGHRSVSWYQQTPGQGLQFLFEYFSETQRNKGNFPGRFSGRQFSNSRSEMNVSTLELGDSALYLCASSVGTGGADTQYFGPGTRLTVL.

This sequence joins TRBV27 and TRBJ1-1; D possibly corresponds to TRBD1 (5 bases). V was trimmed by 2 bases and J by 3 bases, leaving 10 bases between them. The CDR3 extends over 14 amino acids. The germline CDR1 and CDR2 sequences are MNHEY and SMNVEV (reference sequence). The CDR3 DNA sequence: TGTGCCAGCAGTTTAGGGACGGACTACACTGAAGCTTTCTTT. Encoded protein: CASSLGTDYTEAFF.

V is TRBV6-4 and J is TRBJ2-1; D remains unclear. This CDR3 region has 13 residues. V was shortened by 3 bases and J by 13 bases, with 16 bases between the two germline ends. Germline V gives CDR1 MRHNA, CDR2 SNTAGT. The CDR3 DNA follows: TGTGCCAGCAGTGAAGGTCGGACCAACCGACAGTTCTTC. Translation gives CASSEGRTNRQFF.

The chain carries TRBV28 and TRBJ2-2; 9 bases fit TRBD1. V shed 7 bases and J 2 bases; nucleotides not matched to a gene: 5. The CDR3 extends over 15 amino acids. CDR1 is MDHEN, CDR2 SYDVKM, per germline. CDR3 region: CASTATGGNTGELFF. The CDR3 DNA reads TGTGCCAGCACCGCTACAGGGGGCAACACCGGGGAGCTGTTTTTT.

CDR3 protein: CASSLVGDTGELFF. Here the CDR3 DNA reads TGTGCCAGCAGCTTAGTCGGCGACACCGGGGAGCTGTTTTTT. The chain links TRBV7-9 to TRBJ2-2; D remains ambiguous. Trimming took off 1 base at V and 3 bases at J, with 6 bases between the two ends. The CDR3 is made up of 14 amino acids. From germline, CDR1 is SEHNR and CDR2 FQNEAQ (reference sequence).

This chain joins TRBV5-1 and TRBJ2-3; D uncertain. Deletions cut 0 bases from V and 0 bases from J, with 8 bases between. Germline V gene sequence: CDR1 SGHRS, CDR2 YFSETQ. CDR3 length: 15 residues. The CDR3 sequence is CASSLAGPSTDTQYF. DNA of the CDR3: TGCGCCAGCAGCTTGGCCGGGCCAAGCACAGATACGCAGTATTTT. The entire variable domain, with the rest obtained from reference TRBV5-1 and TRBJ2-3, is as follows: KAGVTQTPRYLIKTRGQQVTLSCSPISGHRSVSWYQQTPGQGLQFLFEYFSETQRNKGNFPGRFSGRQFSNSRSEMNVSTLELGDSALYLCASSLAGPSTDTQYFGPGTRLTVL.

The rearrangement links TRBV4-2 to TRBJ1-1, with unresolved D. CDR1 and CDR2 (germline): LGHNA, YNFKEQ. This CDR3 is built from 15 residues. V shed 0 bases and J shed 3 bases, with 11 bases lying between them. CDR3 in amino acids: CASSQDVQSDTEAFF. CDR3 nucleotides: TGTGCCAGCAGCCAAGATGTTCAGTCAGACACTGAAGCTTTCTTT.

The rearrangement joins TRBV6-6 to TRBJ1-5; D may be TRBD1 (6 bases). The CDR3 extends over 14 amino acids. Germline V lookup: CDR1 MNHNY, CDR2 SVGAGI (reference sequence). V was clipped by 6 bases and J by 1 base, with 10 bases between them. CDR3 in amino acids: CASSEGGSNQPQHF. CDR3 DNA sequence: TGTGCCAGCAGCGAGGGGGGCAGCAATCAGCCCCAGCATTTT.

J is TRBJ2-7 and V is TRBV30; perhaps D is TRBD1 or TRBD2 (5 bases each). Germline V lookup: CDR1 GTSNPN, CDR2 SVGIG (reference sequence). The CDR3 totals 11 residues. V lost 2 bases to trimming and J lost 7 bases, with 9 bases between them. The CDR3 sequence is CAWSWGWEQYF. The CDR3 DNA is TGTGCCTGGAGTTGGGGGTGGGAGCAGTACTTC.